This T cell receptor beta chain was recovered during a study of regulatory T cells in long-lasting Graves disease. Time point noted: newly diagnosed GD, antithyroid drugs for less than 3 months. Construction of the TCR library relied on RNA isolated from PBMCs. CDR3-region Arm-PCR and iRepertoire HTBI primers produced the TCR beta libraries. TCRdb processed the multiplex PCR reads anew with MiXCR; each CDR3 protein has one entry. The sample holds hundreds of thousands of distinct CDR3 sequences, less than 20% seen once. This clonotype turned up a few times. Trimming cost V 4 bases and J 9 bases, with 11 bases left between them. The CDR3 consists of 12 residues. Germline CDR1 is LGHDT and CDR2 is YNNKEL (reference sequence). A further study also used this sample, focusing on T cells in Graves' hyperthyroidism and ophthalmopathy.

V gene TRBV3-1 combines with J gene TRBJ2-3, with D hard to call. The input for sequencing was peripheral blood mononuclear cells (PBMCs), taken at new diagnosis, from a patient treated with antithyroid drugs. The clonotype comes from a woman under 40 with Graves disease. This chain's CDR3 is CASSLQLQTQYF. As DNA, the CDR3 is TGTGCCAGCAGCCTGCAGCTCCAAACGCAGTATTTT.